This T cell receptor beta chain is from a study of CD8+ T cells in alopecia areata. In the study overall: Tofacitinib administration to treated patients was oral, at 5 to 10 mg twice daily.

Sequencing relied on a cDNA template that was reverse transcribed from extracted RNA. Clones were read by immunoSEQ multiplex PCR, and TCRdb kept only the in-frame ones, dropping some. The sample has some 120,000 clones; over 60% are singletons. Documented treatment: oral pan-JAK inhibitor, 5-10 mg twice daily. The study's findings and limits: Tofacitinib yielded significantly lower scalp clonality and fewer expanded CD8+ clones among the top 100.

Germline V gene lookup returns CDR1 SQVTM and CDR2 ANQGSEA. The CDR3 covers 14 residues. J was trimmed by 4 bases and V by 1 base; bases with no gene match: 6. As concerns this clone: Antigen: not known.

The sequence derives from a human donor with alopecia areata. Sequences were derived from CD4+ T cells sorted from blood, sampled at week 4, from a patient treated with tofacitinib. The J gene is TRBJ2-5, the V gene TRBV29-1; 7 bases line up with TRBD2. The CDR3 region has the DNA TGCAGCGTTGAAGTTGGGGGAGGGAGAGAGACCCAGTACTTC. Its translation is CSVEVGGGRETQYF.